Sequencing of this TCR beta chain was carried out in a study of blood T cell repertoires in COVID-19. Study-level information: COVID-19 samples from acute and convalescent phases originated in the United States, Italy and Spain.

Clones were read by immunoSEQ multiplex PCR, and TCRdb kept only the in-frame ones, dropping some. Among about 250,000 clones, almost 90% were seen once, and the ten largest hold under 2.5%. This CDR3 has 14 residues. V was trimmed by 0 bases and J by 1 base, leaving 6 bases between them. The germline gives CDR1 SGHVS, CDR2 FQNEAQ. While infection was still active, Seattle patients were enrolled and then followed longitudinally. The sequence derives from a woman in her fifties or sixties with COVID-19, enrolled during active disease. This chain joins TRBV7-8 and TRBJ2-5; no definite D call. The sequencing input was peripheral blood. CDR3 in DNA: TGTGCCAGCAGCTTAGCGGCCCTCCAAGAGACCCAGTACTTC. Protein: CASSLAALQETQYF.